The 2 T cell receptor beta chains reported below all come from one sample, sequenced in a study of cytomegalovirus exposure and HLA in healthy donors. Primers for the PCR totalled 60 Vbeta and 13 Jbeta. The protocol was immunoSEQ multiplex PCR, while the TCRdb copy is restricted to in-frame clones and leaves out a portion. The repertoire holds some 200,000 clones, around 64% seen once, with roughly 2.5% in the top ten. The sample was PBMCs. These receptors were collected from a man aged 40-49 years in good health and CMV-seropositive.

This chain connects TRBV10-1 to TRBJ1-5; the D is unclear. CDR1 and CDR2 (germline): WNHNN, SYGVQD (reference sequence). Trimming cost V 2 bases and J 7 bases, with 9 bases left between them. The CDR3 is 13 amino acids. The DNA for the CDR3 is TGCGCCAGCAGTGAGACGGAGTGGCAGCCCCAGCATTTT. This codes for CASSETEWQPQHF.

The rearrangement joins TRBV5-1 to TRBJ1-4, with TRBD1 as a possible D gene (6 bases). Germline CDR1 SGHRS, CDR2 YFSETQ. The V end was cut by 7 bases, the J end by 5 bases, with 15 bases between. This CDR3 has 14 amino acids. CDR3 protein: CASGRGTQNEKLFF. CDR3 DNA sequence: TGCGCCAGCGGTAGGGGGACACAGAATGAAAAACTGTTTTTT. Using reference TRBV5-1 and TRBJ1-4 for the parts outside the CDR3, the full variable domain is KAGVTQTPRYLIKTRGQQVTLSCSPISGHRSVSWYQQTPGQGLQFLFEYFSETQRNKGNFPGRFSGRQFSNSRSEMNVSTLELGDSALYLCASGRGTQNEKLFFGSGTQLSVL.